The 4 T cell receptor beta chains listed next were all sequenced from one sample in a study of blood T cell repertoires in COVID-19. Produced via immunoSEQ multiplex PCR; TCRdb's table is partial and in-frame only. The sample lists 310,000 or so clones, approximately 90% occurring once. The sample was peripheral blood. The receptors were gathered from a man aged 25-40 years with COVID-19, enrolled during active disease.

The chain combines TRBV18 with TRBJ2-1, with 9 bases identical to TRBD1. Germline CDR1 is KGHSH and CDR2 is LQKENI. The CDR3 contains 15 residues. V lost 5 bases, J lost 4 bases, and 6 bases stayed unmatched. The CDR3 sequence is CASSKPGTGYNEQFF. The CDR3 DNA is TGTGCCAGCTCAAAACCCGGGACAGGGTACAATGAGCAGTTCTTC.

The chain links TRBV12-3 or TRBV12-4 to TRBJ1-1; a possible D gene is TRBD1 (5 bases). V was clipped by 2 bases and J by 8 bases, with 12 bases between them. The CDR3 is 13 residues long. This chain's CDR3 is CASSLLGTAEAFF. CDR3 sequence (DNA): TGTGCCAGCAGTTTATTGGGGACTGCGGAAGCTTTCTTT.

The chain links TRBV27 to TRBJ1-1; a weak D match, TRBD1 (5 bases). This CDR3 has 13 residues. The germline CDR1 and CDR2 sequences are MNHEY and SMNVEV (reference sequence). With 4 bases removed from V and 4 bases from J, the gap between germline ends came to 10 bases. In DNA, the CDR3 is TGTGCCAGCAGTTGGTCAGGGCTCACTGAAGCTTTCTTT. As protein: CASSWSGLTEAFF.

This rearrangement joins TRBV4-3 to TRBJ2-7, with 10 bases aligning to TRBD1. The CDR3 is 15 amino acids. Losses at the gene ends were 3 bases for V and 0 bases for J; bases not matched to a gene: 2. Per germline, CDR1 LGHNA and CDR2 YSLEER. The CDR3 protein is CASSQRTGGSYEQYF. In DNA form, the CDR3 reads TGCGCCAGCAGCCAGAGGACAGGGGGCTCCTACGAGCAGTACTTC.